These 21 T cell receptor beta chains came from one sample sequenced in a study of beta chain features in type 1 diabetes. These receptors have no identified antigens. Study-wide results and limits: TCRB CDR3s were moderately but significantly shorter in Type 1 diabetes patients in all four CD4+ subsets.

Expressed TCRB transcripts were sequenced because the entire RNA isolate underwent reverse transcription. Only in-frame clones appear in the TCRdb table, and some are missing; sequencing was by immunoSEQ multiplex PCR. Of some 130,000 clones listed, about 10% were seen once; the top ten hold around 0.7%. Material for sequencing was central memory CD4+ T cells from blood. The receptors shown here come from a man aged 30 to 39 with type 1 diabetes.

This clone has a handful of counts. The gene calls are TRBV30 and TRBJ1-5; 10 positions agree with TRBD1. Trimming at V came to 5 bases and at J to 5 bases, leaving 3 bases not matched to a gene. Germline V gene lookup returns CDR1 GTSNPN and CDR2 SVGIG (reference sequence). This CDR3 comprises 13 residues. CDR3: CAWDRGLDQPQHF. CDR3 bases: TGTGCCTGGGACAGGGGGCTGGATCAGCCCCAGCATTTT.

The chain carries TRBV19 and TRBJ2-1; D is possibly TRBD1 (6 bases). The CDR3 spans 14 residues. Per germline, CDR1 LNHDA and CDR2 SQIVND (reference sequence). Trimming pared 4 bases from V and 8 bases from J, leaving 15 bases between. Here the CDR3 DNA reads TGTGCCAGTAGTACCTCAGGACAGTCCCATGAGCAGTTCTTC. It is translated as CASSTSGQSHEQFF.

Here the CDR3 reads CASSQEPGNTGELFF. Here the CDR3 DNA reads TGTGCCAGCAGCCAAGAACCAGGGAACACCGGGGAGCTGTTTTTT. The V and J genes are TRBV4-2 and TRBJ2-2; D gene ambiguous. Germline CDR1 and CDR2: LGHNA and YNFKEQ. With 0 bases removed from V and 1 base from J, the gap between germline ends came to 6 bases. CDR3 length: 15 amino acids.

The rearrangement joins TRBV4-1 to TRBJ1-4; 7 nucleotides match TRBD1. The ends lost 4 bases at V and 5 bases at J; junction bases unmatched: 10. CDR3 length: 16 residues. Germline CDR1 MGHRA, CDR2 YSYEKL. CDR3 bases: TGCGCCAGCAGCCCACAGGTGGCCAGGGGGAATGAAAAACTGTTTTTT. Its protein is CASSPQVARGNEKLFF.

The chain uses TRBV5-1 and TRBJ2-7, with 11 bases identical to TRBD1. The V gene's germline CDR1 is SGHRS and CDR2 YFSETQ. CDR3 length: 15 amino acids. V gave up 1 base and J gave up 5 bases; unmatched junction bases: 5. CDR3 bases: TGCGCCAGCAGCTTGCATGGACAGGGGGCAAACGAGCAGTACTTC. Protein sequence: CASSLHGQGANEQYF. Combining the CDR3 with reference TRBV5-1 and TRBJ2-7 gives the whole variable domain KAGVTQTPRYLIKTRGQQVTLSCSPISGHRSVSWYQQTPGQGLQFLFEYFSETQRNKGNFPGRFSGRQFSNSRSEMNVSTLELGDSALYLCASSLHGQGANEQYFGPGTRLTVT.

The chain carries TRBV7-9 and TRBJ1-1; maybe TRBD1 (5 bases). CDR3 length: 12 residues. Germline CDR1 SEHNR, CDR2 FQNEAQ (reference sequence). Trimming pared 5 bases from V and 9 bases from J, leaving 13 bases between. This CDR3 is CASSATTGKAFF. The CDR3 DNA reads TGTGCCAGCAGCGCTACAACAGGAAAAGCTTTCTTT.

This clone was observed a few times. This chain links TRBV4-2 with TRBJ2-2; 13 nucleotides align to TRBD2. Germline CDR1 LGHNA, CDR2 YNFKEQ. V dropped 4 bases and J dropped 2; count of bases not matched to a gene: 4. The CDR3 covers 17 residues. The CDR3 sequence: CASSPRTSGGNTGELFF. CDR3 in DNA: TGTGCCAGCAGCCCCCGGACTAGCGGGGGAAACACCGGGGAGCTGTTTTTT.

The V gene is TRBV28, the J gene TRBJ2-4; TRBD2 is a possible D gene (6 bases). The CDR3 sequence is 13 residues long. The V gene lost 5 bases and the J gene lost 6 bases, with 11 bases spanning the gap. CDR1 and CDR2 (germline): MDHEN, SYDVKM. CDR3 residues: CASSRTTLNIQYF. The CDR3 DNA sequence: TGTGCCAGCAGTAGGACTACGCTAAACATTCAGTACTTC.

This clone was detected a few times. The chain has TRBV6-1 and TRBJ2-5; perhaps TRBD2 as D (6 bases). Germline values: CDR1 MNHNS, CDR2 SASEGT. Trimming left V 6 bases short and J 5 bases short, with 10 bases between. The CDR3 has 12 amino acids. The CDR3 protein is CASRREAETQYF. DNA of the CDR3: TGTGCCAGCAGGAGGGAGGCGGAGACCCAGTACTTC.

V usage is TRBV7-3 and J usage is TRBJ1-6, with a weak D call TRBD1 (5 bases). Looked up from germline, CDR1 is SGHTA and CDR2 is FQGTGA. Trimming cost V 4 bases and J 7 bases, with 14 bases left between them. This CDR3 has 15 residues. The CDR3 here is CASSSRRGINSPLHF. The CDR3 DNA is TGTGCCAGCAGCTCCCGGCGGGGGATCAATTCACCCCTCCACTTT.

This clone occurred a few times. This sequence joins TRBV4-3 and TRBJ1-4; D is uncertain. CDR1 LGHNA and CDR2 YSLEER come from the germline V gene. Trimming left V 4 bases short and J 3 bases short, with 9 bases between. This CDR3 region has 14 residues. The CDR3: CASSPRGPNEKLFF. The CDR3 bases are TGCGCCAGCAGCCCGAGAGGTCCTAATGAAAAACTGTTTTTT.

This clone came up a few times. This chain uses TRBV7-9 with TRBJ2-1, with a weak D call TRBD2 (7 bases). Germline V CDR1 and CDR2: SEHNR, FQNEAQ (reference sequence). Trimming shortened V by 5 bases and J by 4 bases, and 15 bases separated the two germline ends. CDR3 size: 15 residues. The DNA for the CDR3 is TGTGCCAGCAGCCAGGGGCTAGCGGATTACAATGAGCAGTTCTTC. It yields the protein CASSQGLADYNEQFF.

This clone has only one observation. The chain recombines TRBV7-2 with TRBJ2-1; 11 bases are a match to TRBD1. The CDR3 sequence is 15 residues long. Germline V lookup: CDR1 SGHTA, CDR2 FQGNSA. Trimming removed 3 bases from V and 6 bases from J; junction bases left unmatched: 4. The CDR3 bases are TGTGCCAGCAGCTTCCGGGACAGGGGGTTCAATGAGCAGTTCTTC. Its protein is CASSFRDRGFNEQFF.

This clone appeared a few times. V usage is TRBV25-1 and J usage is TRBJ1-5; 7 bases fit TRBD1. The V gene end was trimmed by 5 bases and the J gene end by 2 bases; junction bases not matched to a gene: 6. Germline CDR1 is MGHDK and CDR2 is SYGVNS. The CDR3 is 15 residues long. CDR3 sequence reads: CASSTGDRGNQPQHF. In DNA, the CDR3 is TGTGCCAGCAGTACAGGGGATAGGGGCAATCAGCCCCAGCATTTT.

This clone was detected a few times. The J gene is TRBJ2-1, the V gene TRBV4-2; 8 bases map to TRBD1. The CDR3 has 16 amino acids. The V gene's germline CDR1 is LGHNA and CDR2 YNFKEQ. V was pared by 0 bases and J by 3 bases, with 4 bases of the junction left unmatched. CDR3 in amino acids: CASSQDRDRGYNEQFF. The CDR3 DNA reads TGTGCCAGCAGCCAAGATAGAGACAGGGGCTACAATGAGCAGTTCTTC.

The chain is built from TRBV30 and TRBJ1-5; D gene unclear. CDR1 and CDR2 from the germline V gene are GTSNPN and SVGIG (reference sequence). This CDR3 region has 14 residues. V lost 5 bases and J 0 bases, leaving 11 bases between the germline ends. In DNA, the CDR3 is TGTGCCTGGGACCGCGGGCTTAGCAATCAGCCCCAGCATTTT. The encoded protein is CAWDRGLSNQPQHF.

This clone was seen at least ten times. In nucleotides, the CDR3 is TGTGCCAGCAGCCCGTCCTTTAGCGGGTCACCCTTCGGAGCAGATACGCAGTATTTT. Translated: CASSPSFSGSPFGADTQYF. The J gene is TRBJ2-3, the V gene TRBV5-6; TRBD2 matches at 7 bases. V shed 4 bases, J shed 4 bases, and the junction held 21 bases outside the gene matches. The CDR3 is 19 residues long. The germline CDR1 and CDR2 sequences are SGHDT and YYEEEE.

The V call is TRBV30, the J call TRBJ1-5, with 9 bases aligning to TRBD1. The CDR3 length is 16 residues. The J segment lost 1 base and the V segment lost 0 bases, leaving 4 bases of the junction unmatched. The germline gives CDR1 GTSNPN, CDR2 SVGIG (reference sequence). The chain's CDR3 is CAWSVGGTGSNQPQHF. The CDR3 nucleotides read TGTGCCTGGAGTGTAGGAGGGACAGGGAGCAATCAGCCCCAGCATTTT.

The chain combines TRBV29-1 with TRBJ1-2; the D is unclear. The CDR3 loop spans 11 amino acids. Deletions cut 2 bases from V and 6 bases from J, with 7 bases between. Germline V gene lookup returns CDR1 SQVTM and CDR2 ANQGSEA. CDR3 DNA sequence: TGCAGCGTTGAAATAGCAGATGGCTACACCTTC. It codes for CSVEIADGYTF.

This clone was observed a few times. The rearrangement joins TRBV7-3 to TRBJ2-1; D unclear. Per the germline V gene, CDR1 is SGHTA and CDR2 is FQGTGA. Trimming pared 5 bases from V and 3 bases from J, leaving 5 bases between. The CDR3 sequence is 12 residues long. Written as DNA, the CDR3 is TGTGCCAGCAGCCGCTACTACAATGAGCAGTTCTTC. It codes for CASSRYYNEQFF.

Only a few counts were recorded for this clone. This chain connects TRBV7-8 to TRBJ2-1; 13 bases match TRBD2. The germline V gene has CDR1 SGHVS and CDR2 FQNEAQ. CDR3 length: 15 residues. V lost 1 base, J lost 10 bases, and 4 bases stayed unmatched. CDR3 DNA sequence: TGTGCCAGCAGCTTAGAACTAGCGGGGGGGCTCGAGCAGTTCTTC. The encoded protein is CASSLELAGGLEQFF.